This T cell receptor beta chain was captured in a study of T cell repertoires in ileal Crohn's disease. Study information: At postoperative colonoscopy, neoterminal ileum biopsies were taken as M6. Study-level results: Postoperative endoscopy occurred within one year, median roughly 6.9 months. Clonality above 26.8% at surgery always came with endoscopic recurrence.

Sample time point: neoterminal ileum biopsy at postoperative endoscopy, about 6 months after surgery. The CDR3 consists of 15 residues. Trimming removed 3 bases from V and 2 bases from J; junction bases left unmatched: 7. Germline assignment: CDR1 SGHTA and CDR2 FQGNSA. TCRB immunosequencing input was roughly 500 nanograms of biopsy DNA per sample. The protocol was immunoSEQ multiplex PCR, while the TCRdb copy is restricted to in-frame clones and leaves out a portion. The sample shows nearly 11,000 clones, 55% to 75% of them seen only once. To note about this clone: Antigen specificity is unknown.

Specimen: ileal tissue. The source of this sequence is an adult with Crohn's disease. This rearrangement joins TRBV7-2 to TRBJ2-7, with 7 bases fitting TRBD2. CDR3 region: CASSLASGTTYEQYF. In DNA, the CDR3 is TGTGCCAGCAGCTTGGCCTCCGGGACTACCTACGAGCAGTACTTC.